The 24 T cell receptor beta chains presented below share a single source sample, sequenced in a study of beta chain features in type 1 diabetes (dated by TCRdb to the late 2010s). Library generation was performed with the immunoSEQ multiplex PCR assay. The High Capacity cDNA Reverse Transcription Kit was used to reverse transcribe all of the isolated RNA, meaning that expressed TCRB transcripts were what got sequenced. Here the immuneACCESS table is served through TCRdb, limited to in-frame sequences with V and J called. Missing clones are a known gap in these copies; in checked studies unresolved V genes cover under half, and the rest lacks a known reason. This sample holds 200,000 to 250,000 clones; 9.6% were observed only once. The ten largest make up 0.03% to 0.035% of the sample. The sample was naive CD4+ T cells from blood. The cell subset or site label, read with the paper, signifies: true naive CD4+ T cells. The receptors shown here come from a woman younger than 30 in good health.

The V and J genes are TRBV2 and TRBJ1-5, with 7 bases identical to TRBD1. Germline CDR1 and CDR2: SNHLY and FYNNEI. The V gene end was trimmed by 9 bases and the J gene end by 9 bases; junction bases not matched to a gene: 8. This CDR3 spans 12 amino acids. The CDR3 loop reads CASRDSFSPQHF. The CDR3 DNA reads TGTGCCAGTAGGGACAGCTTTTCGCCCCAGCATTTT. Together with reference TRBV2 and TRBJ1-5, the CDR3 gives the full variable domain: EPEVTQTPSHQVTQMGQEVILRCVPISNHLYFYWYRQILGQKVEFLVSFYNNEISEKSEIFDDQFSVERPDGSNFTLKIRSTKLEDSAMYFCASRDSFSPQHFGDGTRLSIL.

This clone has only a few counts. This chain connects TRBV19 to TRBJ1-5, with D uncertain. The CDR3 covers 15 residues. CDR1 is LNHDA and CDR2 is SQIVND in the germline V gene (reference sequence). V was trimmed by 3 bases and J by 0 bases, leaving 9 bases between them. CDR3 DNA sequence: TGTGCCAGTAGTATTTGGCGGAATAGCAATCAGCCCCAGCATTTT. It translates to CASSIWRNSNQPQHF.

This clone has just a few counts. CDR3 coding DNA: TGTGCCTGGATTAACAGAGTCATGAACACTGAAGCTTTCTTT. Protein product: CAWINRVMNTEAFF. The chain combines TRBV30 with TRBJ1-1; no firm D call. Germline V gives CDR1 GTSNPN, CDR2 SVGIG (reference sequence). This CDR3 is built from 14 residues. V lost 4 bases and J 0 bases, leaving 12 bases between the germline ends.

There are a few counts of this clone. The chain combines TRBV2 with TRBJ1-5; D gene unclear. CDR1 and CDR2 (germline): SNHLY, FYNNEI. The CDR3 runs to 12 residues. Deletions cut 6 bases from V and 15 bases from J, with 18 bases between. For the CDR3, the DNA is TGTGCCAGCAGCCAAGAACCAGGCGCATGGCATTTT. It yields the protein CASSQEPGAWHF.

This clone was seen a handful of times. This rearrangement joins TRBV5-8 to TRBJ2-7; D gene unclear. Germline V lookup: CDR1 SGHTS, CDR2 YDEGEE. The V and J ends lost 2 bases and 3 bases respectively, with 9 bases between them. The CDR3 loop spans 13 amino acids. CDR3: CASSLANNYEQYF. As DNA, the CDR3 is TGTGCCAGCAGCTTAGCAAATAACTACGAGCAGTACTTC.

This chain joins TRBV29-1 and TRBJ1-1; possible D gene TRBD1, 5 bases. The CDR3 has 13 residues. Germline CDR1 SQVTM, CDR2 ANQGSEA. Trimming pared 7 bases from V and 6 bases from J, leaving 18 bases between. CDR3 protein: CSATDRQGAEAFF. The CDR3 coding sequence is TGCAGCGCCACTGATAGGCAGGGCGCTGAAGCTTTCTTT.

This clone has only a few counts. This chain uses TRBV6-5 with TRBJ2-2; 7 bases agree with TRBD1. This CDR3 contains 15 residues. The J segment lost 6 bases and the V segment lost 6 bases, leaving 10 bases of the junction unmatched. Germline lookup yields CDR1 MNHEY and CDR2 SVGAGI. CDR3 protein: CASRVSGGSAGELFF. CDR3 bases: TGTGCCAGCAGGGTATCAGGGGGATCGGCCGGGGAGCTGTTTTTT.

V gene TRBV30 combines with J gene TRBJ1-1; tentative D call: TRBD1 (6 bases). V was trimmed by 2 bases and J by 3 bases, leaving 13 bases between them. CDR3 length equals 14 residues. Germline V CDR1 and CDR2: GTSNPN, SVGIG (reference sequence). This CDR3 reads CAWSRRGGDTEAFF. The CDR3 nucleotides read TGTGCCTGGAGTCGGAGAGGGGGGGACACTGAAGCTTTCTTT.

This clone has just a few counts. This chain uses TRBV21-1 with TRBJ2-6; the table's D call of TRBD2 was not tested on the DNA. TRBV21-1 is an annotated pseudogene. CDR3 length equals 19 residues. CDR3 DNA: TGTGCCAGCAGCTCCCCCCAGCCGCGGGGAACCTCTGGGGCCAACGTCCTGACTTTC. Translated: CASSSPQPRGTSGANVLTF.

This clone was detected only a few times. This sequence joins TRBV19 and TRBJ2-7; 7 nucleotides align to TRBD1. The germline gives CDR1 LNHDA, CDR2 SQIVND (reference sequence). There are 12 residues in the CDR3. J was trimmed by 2 bases and V by 8 bases; bases with no gene match: 3. DNA for the CDR3: TGTGCCAGTGGCCAGGGGGCCTACGAGCAGTACTTC. Its protein product is CASGQGAYEQYF.

This sequence joins TRBV30 and TRBJ2-7, with D unresolved. Germline CDR1 and CDR2: GTSNPN and SVGIG (reference sequence). V lost 3 bases and J lost 3, with 6 bases in between. CDR3 length: 11 residues. The chain's CDR3 is CAWRLRYEQYF. In DNA, the CDR3 is TGTGCCTGGAGACTCCGCTACGAGCAGTACTTC.

The chain is built from TRBV5-4 and TRBJ1-1; D is perhaps TRBD1 (6 bases). The CDR3 is 14 amino acids. Germline values: CDR1 SGHNT, CDR2 YYREEE (reference sequence). The ends were cut back, 4 bases at V and 6 bases at J, with 16 bases in the middle. This CDR3 reads CASSPAGGAPEAFF. The DNA for the CDR3 is TGTGCCAGCAGCCCTGCGGGGGGGGCCCCTGAAGCTTTCTTT.

This clone was recorded at least ten times. This chain links TRBV29-1 with TRBJ2-6; D gene uncertain. This CDR3 spans 14 amino acids. V dropped 1 base and J dropped 4 bases, with 8 bases sitting between them. CDR1 and CDR2 (germline): SQVTM, ANQGSEA. This CDR3 is CSVEGGAGANVLTF. The CDR3 nucleotides are TGCAGCGTTGAAGGAGGAGCGGGGGCCAACGTCCTGACTTTC.

This clone occurred a few times. The gene calls are TRBV7-2 and TRBJ2-7; 7 nucleotides line up with TRBD1. V lost 5 bases, J lost 2 bases, and 6 bases stayed unmatched. This CDR3 comprises 14 residues. Germline CDR1 is SGHTA and CDR2 is FQGNSA. CDR3 sequence (DNA): TGTGCCAGCAGCATGAGGGACAGACCCTACGAGCAGTACTTC. It translates to CASSMRDRPYEQYF.

This clone was picked up many times. The chain is built from TRBV7-9 and TRBJ2-7; D is uncertain. Trimming took 3 bases from V and 3 from J, leaving 6 bases between them. Germline V lookup: CDR1 SEHNR, CDR2 FQNEAQ (reference sequence). This CDR3 has 12 amino acids. CDR3 DNA: TGTGCCAGCAGCTTCATAGACTACGAGCAGTACTTC. Translating it yields CASSFIDYEQYF.

The rearrangement links TRBV2 to TRBJ2-2; tentative D call: TRBD1 (6 bases). This CDR3 region has 16 residues. The germline V gene has CDR1 SNHLY and CDR2 FYNNEI. V was cut by 6 bases and J by 2 bases, with 16 bases left in between. The CDR3 reads CASRGRGQTNTGELFF. CDR3 bases: TGTGCCAGCAGGGGTCGAGGACAGACCAACACCGGGGAGCTGTTTTTT.

The chain combines TRBV5-1 with TRBJ2-3; 13 bases map to TRBD2. J lost 0 bases, V lost 0 bases, and 4 bases had no gene match. CDR3 size: 18 residues. Germline V lookup: CDR1 SGHRS, CDR2 YFSETQ. DNA of the CDR3: TGCGCCAGCAGCTTGGGACTAGCGGGAGGTCGTAGCACAGATACGCAGTATTTT. Protein sequence: CASSLGLAGGRSTDTQYF.

This sequence joins TRBV29-1 and TRBJ1-4, with TRBD1 as a possible D gene (6 bases). The CDR3 contains 12 residues. V was clipped by 5 bases and J by 5 bases, with 9 bases between them. Germline values: CDR1 SQVTM, CDR2 ANQGSEA. The CDR3 nucleotides are TGCAGCGTTCCGGACAGAAATGAAAAACTGTTTTTT. The encoded protein is CSVPDRNEKLFF.

This clone was found many times. The chain combines TRBV19 with TRBJ2-2, with D uncertain. V dropped 3 bases and J dropped 3 bases, with 5 bases sitting between them. Germline V gene sequence: CDR1 LNHDA, CDR2 SQIVND (reference sequence). This CDR3 comprises 13 residues. Written as DNA, the CDR3 is TGTGCCAGTAGTATCGGTGACACCGGGGAGCTGTTTTTT. Translated: CASSIGDTGELFF.

This clone appeared a few times. The V call is TRBV18, the J call TRBJ1-4; D uncertain. This CDR3 contains 15 residues. V was shortened by 0 bases and J by 11 bases, with 16 bases between the two germline ends. In germline, CDR1 is KGHSH, CDR2 LQKENI. CDR3 bases: TGTGCCAGCTCACCACCGGAGGCCTTCGGTGGGAAACTGTTTTTT. This codes for CASSPPEAFGGKLFF. Full variable domain (remainder filled in from reference TRBV18 and TRBJ1-4): NAGVMQNPRHLVRRRGQEARLRCSPMKGHSHVYWYRQLPEEGLKFMVYLQKENIIDESGMPKERFSAEFPKEGPSILRIQQVVRGDSAAYFCASSPPEAFGGKLFFGSGTQLSVL.

This clone turned up a few times. V is TRBV18 and J is TRBJ1-1; 7 bases align to TRBD1. Germline CDR1 reads KGHSH; CDR2 reads LQKENI. Germline trimming cut 1 base from V and 4 bases from J; bases unmatched to any gene: 6. The CDR3 runs 15 residues. CDR3 DNA: TGTGCCAGCTCACCACAGAAGGGGGCTACCACTGAAGCTTTCTTT. This sequence encodes CASSPQKGATTEAFF. Supplemented by reference TRBV18 and TRBJ1-1, the full variable domain reads NAGVMQNPRHLVRRRGQEARLRCSPMKGHSHVYWYRQLPEEGLKFMVYLQKENIIDESGMPKERFSAEFPKEGPSILRIQQVVRGDSAAYFCASSPQKGATTEAFFGQGTRLTVV.

Only a few counts were recorded for this clone. The V and J genes are TRBV18 and TRBJ2-4; TRBD1 is a possible D gene (6 bases). There are 16 residues in the CDR3. Trimming removed 5 bases from V and 5 bases from J, with 19 bases in between. Germline CDR1 is KGHSH and CDR2 is LQKENI. The DNA for the CDR3 is TGTGCCAGCTCAGTCCCGGGACAAGGGACCGAAAACATTCAGTACTTC. This translates into CASSVPGQGTENIQYF.

In nucleotides, the CDR3 is TGTGCCAGTAGTATGCCCATTCGTAGCGGGGATTCCTACAATGAGCAGTTCTTC. Translating gives CASSMPIRSGDSYNEQFF. The rearrangement links TRBV19 to TRBJ2-1; 8 bases are shared with TRBD2. The V and J ends lost 3 bases and 1 base, in that order; junction bases with no gene match: 11. The CDR3 totals 18 residues. The germline V gene has CDR1 LNHDA and CDR2 SQIVND (reference sequence).

The V gene is TRBV28, the J gene TRBJ1-1; no clear D gene. CDR1 and CDR2 from the germline V gene are MDHEN and SYDVKM. Deletions cut 3 bases from V and 4 bases from J, with 12 bases between. The CDR3 runs to 14 residues. The CDR3 DNA sequence: TGTGCCAGCAGTTTGGGAGGCCTAATCACTGAAGCTTTCTTT. Its protein product is CASSLGGLITEAFF.